The 32 T cell receptor beta chains reported below all come from one sample, sequenced in a study of PD-L1 blockade in urothelial cancer. Clones were sequenced by immunoSEQ multiplex PCR, and TCRdb holds only the in-frame ones, with some missing. This sample carries roughly 87,000 clones, around 90% of them seen once, and the ten largest clones take around 5%. The starting material was PBMCs, obtained around atezolizumab (anti-PD-L1) treatment. The receptor source for this set is a woman aged 70 to 79 with urothelial cancer.

J is TRBJ2-1 and V is TRBV28, with 10 bases that match TRBD2. The CDR3 is 14 amino acids. Germline V gives CDR1 MDHEN, CDR2 SYDVKM. The J segment lost 7 bases and the V segment lost 6 bases, leaving 6 bases of the junction unmatched. The CDR3 loop reads CASRPQREGNEQFF. DNA of the CDR3: TGTGCCAGCAGACCCCAGCGGGAGGGGAATGAGCAGTTCTTC.

The chain joins TRBV5-1 to TRBJ2-3, with TRBD2 identical over 10 bases. V was clipped by 0 bases and J by 5 bases; unmatched bases: 3. Germline V gives CDR1 SGHRS, CDR2 YFSETQ. This CDR3 has 15 residues. The CDR3 coding sequence is TGCGCCAGCAGCTTGGAGCGGGGGGGCCTAGATACGCAGTATTTT. Protein product: CASSLERGGLDTQYF.

The rearrangement uses TRBV7-9 and TRBJ2-7; D is possibly TRBD2 (6 bases). Germline V gene sequence: CDR1 SEHNR, CDR2 FQNEAQ (reference sequence). V lost 3 bases and J lost 7, with 13 bases in between. The CDR3 has 13 amino acids. The CDR3 spells CASSFSAAGEQYF. As DNA, the CDR3 is TGTGCCAGCAGCTTTTCGGCCGCGGGAGAGCAGTACTTC.

The DNA for the CDR3 is TGTGCCAGCATAGGACAGGAAGGATTTCAGCCCCAGCATTTT. It specifies CASIGQEGFQPQHF. The rearrangement joins TRBV28 to TRBJ1-5; 7 nucleotides agree with TRBD1. Germline trimming cut 7 bases from V and 6 bases from J; bases unmatched to any gene: 9. The CDR3 runs 14 residues. Germline V CDR1 and CDR2: MDHEN, SYDVKM.

This chain connects TRBV5-6 to TRBJ2-1; D may be TRBD1 (6 bases). Trimming removed 4 bases from V and 7 bases from J, with 12 bases in between. Germline V gene lookup returns CDR1 SGHDT and CDR2 YYEEEE. The CDR3 extends over 13 amino acids. This CDR3 is CASSLGRGNEQFF. DNA of the CDR3: TGTGCCAGCAGCCTGGGTAGGGGGAATGAGCAGTTCTTC.

This chain uses TRBV18 with TRBJ2-2; a possible D gene is TRBD1 (6 bases). V was pared by 6 bases and J by 1 base, with 9 bases between. This CDR3 comprises 14 residues. Germline values: CDR1 KGHSH, CDR2 LQKENI. The CDR3 DNA is TGTGCCAGCTCGCTGGGACAGAACACCGGGGAGCTGTTTTTT. Amino acid sequence: CASSLGQNTGELFF.

The chain carries TRBV6-5 and TRBJ2-3, with D perhaps TRBD1 (6 bases). The V gene's germline CDR1 is MNHEY and CDR2 SVGAGI. This CDR3 has 15 amino acids. V was clipped by 8 bases and J by 4 bases, with 19 bases between them. For the CDR3, the DNA is TGTGCCAGCCGACTACAGGGAGCAGCGGCAGATACGCAGTATTTT. Protein: CASRLQGAAADTQYF.

V and J are TRBV12-5 and TRBJ2-2, with D tentatively TRBD1 (7 bases). The ends were cut back, 5 bases at V and 5 bases at J, with 15 bases in the middle. This CDR3 is built from 15 residues. The germline V gene encodes CDR1 LGHNT and CDR2 FRNRAP. Here the CDR3 reads CASGPLAGGTGELFF. CDR3 nucleotides: TGTGCTAGTGGTCCACTTGCAGGGGGGACCGGGGAGCTGTTTTTT.

The chain couples TRBV11-2 to TRBJ2-7, with TRBD2 matching over 14 bases. CDR3 length: 17 residues. The trim removed 5 bases at V and 4 bases at J, leaving 10 bases unmatched. Germline CDR1 is SGHAT and CDR2 is FQNNGV. CDR3 in amino acids: CASSRGTSGGTLYEQYF. The DNA for the CDR3 is TGTGCCAGCAGCCGGGGGACTAGCGGGGGAACCCTTTACGAGCAGTACTTC.

The chain is built from TRBV7-2 and TRBJ2-1; TRBD2 might be the D (6 bases). V was clipped by 0 bases and J by 8 bases, with 8 bases between them. CDR1 SGHTA and CDR2 FQGNSA come from the germline V gene. This CDR3 contains 13 residues. CDR3 sequence reads: CASSLAAGYEQFF. The DNA for the CDR3 is TGTGCCAGCAGCTTAGCGGCGGGGTATGAGCAGTTCTTC.

V gene TRBV5-4 combines with J gene TRBJ1-2, with a weak D call TRBD1 (6 bases). The CDR3 spans 16 residues. With 0 bases removed from V and 4 bases from J, the gap between germline ends came to 16 bases. CDR1 is SGHNT, CDR2 YYREEE, per germline (reference sequence). CDR3 DNA: TGTGCCAGCAGCTTGGAAGGGGCCAGGGGCTCCTATGGCTACACCTTC. This gives the protein CASSLEGARGSYGYTF.

The rearrangement joins TRBV2 to TRBJ1-1, with 8 nucleotides matching TRBD1. Looked up from germline, CDR1 is SNHLY and CDR2 is FYNNEI. The V segment lost 0 bases and the J segment 8 bases; nucleotides outside the gene matches: 5. The CDR3 is 14 residues long. This CDR3 reads CASSEAGQGLEAFF. In nucleotides, the CDR3 is TGTGCCAGCAGTGAAGCTGGACAGGGACTAGAAGCTTTCTTT.

This clone has just one count. V gene TRBV10-3 combines with J gene TRBJ2-1; D unclear. There are 17 residues in the CDR3. CDR1 and CDR2 from the germline V gene are ENHRY and SYGVKD. The ends were cut back, 0 bases at V and 0 bases at J, with 12 bases in the middle. The CDR3 protein is CAISESVRSGSYNEQFF. The CDR3 nucleotides read TGTGCCATCAGTGAGTCGGTGAGGTCCGGCTCCTACAATGAGCAGTTCTTC.

V usage is TRBV2 and J usage is TRBJ2-7, with D possibly matching TRBD2 (6 bases). This CDR3 has 14 amino acids. Trimming shortened V by 4 bases and J by 4 bases, and 14 bases separated the two germline ends. From germline, CDR1 is SNHLY and CDR2 FYNNEI. The CDR3 region is CASSGSGLGYEQYF. The CDR3 region has the DNA TGTGCCAGCAGTGGGAGCGGGTTGGGGTACGAGCAGTACTTC.

V and J are TRBV5-1 and TRBJ2-6; a possible D gene is TRBD2 (6 bases). V was shortened by 0 bases and J by 2 bases, with 12 bases between the two germline ends. This CDR3 contains 17 residues. Per germline, CDR1 SGHRS and CDR2 YFSETQ. The CDR3 bases are TGCGCCAGCAGCTTGGGGGGCGGGGAACCTGGGGCCAACGTCCTGACTTTC. Amino acid sequence: CASSLGGGEPGANVLTF.

The rearrangement links TRBV5-4 to TRBJ2-5; 8 bases are shared with TRBD1. V was clipped by 6 bases and J by 6 bases; unmatched bases: 10. CDR3 length equals 14 residues. Germline assignment: CDR1 SGHNT and CDR2 YYREEE (reference sequence). CDR3: CASTPSTGGQTQYF. CDR3 in DNA: TGTGCCAGCACTCCTTCCACAGGGGGGCAGACCCAGTACTTC. The variable domain in full, completed from reference TRBV5-4 and TRBJ2-5, reads ETGVTQSPTHLIKTRGQQVTLRCSSQSGHNTVSWYQQALGQGPQFIFQYYREEENGRGNFPPRFSGLQFPNYSSELNVNALELDDSALYLCASTPSTGGQTQYFGPGTRLLVL.

V usage is TRBV9 and J usage is TRBJ2-7; 11 nucleotides line up with TRBD2. Germline CDR1 and CDR2: SGDLS and YYNGEE. The CDR3 totals 17 residues. V lost 2 bases and J lost 5; bases outside the gene matches: 12. Written as DNA, the CDR3 is TGTGCCAGCAGCGTGGATATAGCGGGAGGGCCGATGGACGAGCAGTACTTC. This gives the protein CASSVDIAGGPMDEQYF.

The rearrangement links TRBV5-4 to TRBJ2-2, with 11 bases lining up with TRBD2. With V trimmed by 4 bases and J by 5 bases, 4 bases remained unmatched. The CDR3 sequence is 15 residues long. The germline gives CDR1 SGHNT, CDR2 YYREEE (reference sequence). CDR3 nucleotide sequence: TGTGCCAGCAGCCCCGGGACTAGCGGTACCGGGGAGCTGTTTTTT. Residues: CASSPGTSGTGELFF.

The chain carries TRBV7-3 and TRBJ2-2; 7 bases line up with TRBD1. Germline trimming cut 5 bases from V and 0 bases from J; bases unmatched to any gene: 3. The CDR3 extends over 15 amino acids. The germline CDR1 and CDR2 sequences are SGHTA and FQGTGA. This CDR3 is CASSPGTANTGELFF. The CDR3, as DNA: TGTGCCAGCAGCCCCGGGACAGCGAACACCGGGGAGCTGTTTTTT.

The rearrangement uses TRBV9 and TRBJ1-6; D not resolved. The V gene lost 1 base and the J gene lost 7 bases, with 9 bases spanning the gap. The CDR3 has 14 amino acids. In germline, CDR1 is SGDLS, CDR2 YYNGEE. The CDR3 sequence: CASSVLLENSPLHF. The CDR3 nucleotides read TGTGCCAGCAGCGTACTATTGGAGAATTCACCCCTCCACTTT.

The V gene is TRBV5-4, the J gene TRBJ2-2; the D gene is possibly TRBD1 (6 bases). Germline CDR1 is SGHNT and CDR2 is YYREEE (reference sequence). The germline V and J ends were trimmed by 3 bases and 0 bases, with 15 bases remaining between them. This CDR3 comprises 17 residues. In DNA form, the CDR3 reads TGTGCCAGCAGCTCCCCCGTGGGGGCCGCGAACACCGGGGAGCTGTTTTTT. This codes for CASSSPVGAANTGELFF.

The chain combines TRBV7-9 with TRBJ2-6; D ambiguous. Trimming cost V 5 bases and J 0 bases, with 8 bases left between them. This CDR3 has 15 residues. From germline, CDR1 is SEHNR and CDR2 FQNEAQ (reference sequence). The chain's CDR3 is CASSLGHSGANVLTF. CDR3 nucleotides: TGTGCCAGCAGCCTGGGCCACTCTGGGGCCAACGTCCTGACTTTC.

V and J are TRBV30 and TRBJ2-2, with 7 nucleotides matching TRBD2. Germline loops: CDR1 GTSNPN, CDR2 SVGIG (reference sequence). The length of the CDR3 is 14 residues. After removal of 3 bases from V and 2 bases from J, the junction contained 3 bases not matched to a gene. CDR3 in DNA: TGTGCCTGGAGCGGGGGGAGTAACACCGGGGAGCTGTTTTTT. Its translation: CAWSGGSNTGELFF.

The chain recombines TRBV7-9 with TRBJ2-7; the D is unclear. The CDR3 totals 13 residues. V lost 1 base and J 6 bases, leaving 10 bases between the germline ends. Germline lookup yields CDR1 SEHNR and CDR2 FQNEAQ (reference sequence). This CDR3 is CASSLDAATEQYF. CDR3 coding DNA: TGTGCCAGCAGCTTAGATGCGGCGACCGAGCAGTACTTC.

This clone was recorded once. The chain carries TRBV6-6 and TRBJ2-1; TRBD2 is a possible D gene (6 bases). The CDR3 sequence is 14 residues long. Germline V gene sequence: CDR1 MNHNY, CDR2 SVGAGI (reference sequence). Trimming pared 5 bases from V and 3 bases from J, leaving 11 bases between. CDR3 region: CASSPSVDYNEQFF. DNA of the CDR3: TGTGCCAGCAGTCCTAGCGTGGACTACAATGAGCAGTTCTTC.

The J gene is TRBJ2-1, the V gene TRBV27; 12 bases agree with TRBD2. Germline V CDR1 and CDR2: MNHEY, SMNVEV (reference sequence). Trimming at V came to 6 bases and at J to 4 bases, leaving 7 bases not matched to a gene. The CDR3 totals 16 residues. CDR3 in amino acids: CASRPGTSGFYNEQFF. In DNA form, the CDR3 reads TGTGCCAGCAGACCCGGGACTAGCGGGTTTTACAATGAGCAGTTCTTC.

The V gene is TRBV7-8, the J gene TRBJ1-1; D is uncertain. Germline assignment: CDR1 SGHVS and CDR2 FQNEAQ. The V end was cut by 4 bases, the J end by 8 bases, with 14 bases between. The CDR3 has 13 amino acids. The CDR3 DNA reads TGTGCCAGCAGCTCTGACGAGTGGGCGGAAGCTTTCTTT. Its translation is CASSSDEWAEAFF.

V is TRBV6-5 and J is TRBJ1-5, with 7 bases matching TRBD1. Germline CDR1 reads MNHEY; CDR2 reads SVGAGI. With 6 bases clipped from V and 7 bases from J, the junction kept 6 bases outside the gene matches. The length of the CDR3 is 13 residues. The CDR3 bases are TGTGCCAGCAGGCCGACAGGGAGGCAGCCCCAGCATTTT. This gives the protein CASRPTGRQPQHF.

The chain couples TRBV4-3 to TRBJ2-2, with 7 bases fitting TRBD1. The CDR3 sequence is 18 residues long. Germline V gene data show CDR1 as LGHNA and CDR2 as YSLEER. Germline trimming cut 1 base from V and 5 bases from J; bases unmatched to any gene: 13. DNA for the CDR3: TGCGCCAGCAGCCAAGGCGAAGGGGGCTTGGGTGGTACCGGGGAGCTGTTTTTT. As protein: CASSQGEGGLGGTGELFF.

The chain uses TRBV18 and TRBJ1-1; D is ambiguous. CDR3 length: 15 residues. CDR1 is KGHSH and CDR2 is LQKENI in the germline V gene. V dropped 2 bases and J dropped 2 bases, with 12 bases sitting between them. The CDR3 sequence is CASSPTDSPNTEAFF. The CDR3 nucleotides read TGTGCCAGCTCACCAACCGACTCCCCAAACACTGAAGCTTTCTTT.

The CDR3 sequence: CASSLVGLTSTEAFF. CDR3 nucleotides: TGTGCCAGCAGCTTGGTGGGCCTCACGAGCACTGAAGCTTTCTTT. The rearrangement uses TRBV5-4 and TRBJ1-1; D is ambiguous. Trimming took off 0 bases at V and 4 bases at J, with 13 bases between the two ends. This CDR3 region has 15 residues. Germline V gives CDR1 SGHNT, CDR2 YYREEE (reference sequence).

V and J are TRBV4-3 and TRBJ2-3, with 10 bases lining up with TRBD2. J was trimmed by 1 base and V by 0 bases; bases with no gene match: 4. This CDR3 is 17 amino acids long. Germline V gene data show CDR1 as LGHNA and CDR2 as YSLEER. The CDR3 DNA sequence: TGCGCCAGCAGCCAAGAATGGACTAGCGGCCGCACAGATACGCAGTATTTT. Its protein product is CASSQEWTSGRTDTQYF.